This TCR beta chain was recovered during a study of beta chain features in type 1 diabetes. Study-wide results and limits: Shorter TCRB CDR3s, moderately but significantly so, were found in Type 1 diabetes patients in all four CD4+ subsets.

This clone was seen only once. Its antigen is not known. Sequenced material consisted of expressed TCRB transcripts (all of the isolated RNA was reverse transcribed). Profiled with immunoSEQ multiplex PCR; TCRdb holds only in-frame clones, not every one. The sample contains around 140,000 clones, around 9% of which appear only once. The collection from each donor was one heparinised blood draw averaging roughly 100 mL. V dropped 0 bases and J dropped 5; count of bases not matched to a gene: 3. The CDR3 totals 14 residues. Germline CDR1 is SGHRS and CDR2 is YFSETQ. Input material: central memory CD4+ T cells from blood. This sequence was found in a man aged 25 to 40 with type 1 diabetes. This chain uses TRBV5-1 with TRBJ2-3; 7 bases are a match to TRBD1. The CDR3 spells CASSLADREDTQYF. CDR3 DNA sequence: TGCGCCAGCAGCTTGGCCGACAGGGAAGATACGCAGTATTTT.